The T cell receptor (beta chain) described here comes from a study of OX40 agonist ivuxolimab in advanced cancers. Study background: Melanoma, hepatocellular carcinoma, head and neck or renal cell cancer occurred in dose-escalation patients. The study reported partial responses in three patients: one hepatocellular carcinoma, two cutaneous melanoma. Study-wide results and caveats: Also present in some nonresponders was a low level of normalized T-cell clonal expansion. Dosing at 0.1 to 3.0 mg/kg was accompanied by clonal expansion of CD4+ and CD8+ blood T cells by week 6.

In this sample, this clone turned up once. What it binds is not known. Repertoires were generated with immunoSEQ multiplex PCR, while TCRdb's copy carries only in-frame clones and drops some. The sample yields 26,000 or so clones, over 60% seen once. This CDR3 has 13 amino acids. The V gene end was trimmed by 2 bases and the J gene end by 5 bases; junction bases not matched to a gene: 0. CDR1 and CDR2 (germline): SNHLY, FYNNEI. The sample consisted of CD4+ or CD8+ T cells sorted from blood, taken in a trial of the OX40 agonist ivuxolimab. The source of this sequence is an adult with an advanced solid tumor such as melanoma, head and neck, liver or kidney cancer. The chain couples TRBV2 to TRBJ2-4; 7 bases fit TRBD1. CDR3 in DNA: TGTGCCAGCAGTGAACAGGGGGAAAACATTCAGTACTTC. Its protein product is CASSEQGENIQYF.